This T cell receptor (beta chain) was recovered during a study of regulatory T cells in long-lasting Graves disease. This clonotype was detected only a few times. V was trimmed by 8 bases and J by 4 bases, leaving 12 bases between them. Germline V gene data show CDR1 as MNHNS and CDR2 as SASEGT. This CDR3 has 13 amino acids. Time point in this sample: newly diagnosed GD, antithyroid drugs for less than 3 months. The TCR library was made from RNA extracted from PBMCs. Construction of the TCR beta libraries employed iRepertoire HTBI primers in conjunction with Arm-PCR of CDR3 regions. Via MiXCR, TCRdb re-called the multiplex PCR reads, giving one row per CDR3 protein. This table has 600,000 to 650,000 distinct CDR3 sequences, 16% appearing once. These same records also appear under a second study, on T cells in Graves' hyperthyroidism and ophthalmopathy.

The TCR sequence derives from a woman in her thirties with Graves disease. This chain joins TRBV6-1 and TRBJ1-5, with a weak D call TRBD1 (5 bases). Sequenced here: peripheral blood mononuclear cells (PBMCs), sampled at new diagnosis, from a patient treated with antithyroid drugs. The CDR3 protein is CASLRGANQPQHF. The CDR3 DNA reads as TGTGCCAGCTTGAGAGGGGCAAATCAGCCCCAGCATTTT.